The entry that follows covers one T cell receptor (beta chain) sequence. Antigen unknown. The data derive from a study of OX40 agonist ivuxolimab in advanced cancers. As for the study in general: Participants averaged roughly 57 years of age (range roughly 23 to 90) and were around 83% male. General study points: Partial responders at 0.1-3.0 mg/kg showed near-lowest clonal expansion. Low normalized T-cell clonal expansion also characterized some of the nonresponders.

The data were produced by immunoSEQ multiplex PCR, yet TCRdb's version contains in-frame clones alone and is incomplete. The sample contains some 50,000 clones, 75% to 85% of which appear only once. V lost 5 bases to trimming and J lost 4 bases, with 21 bases between them. CDR3 length: 16 amino acids. Germline CDR1 reads MNHEY; CDR2 reads SMNVEV (reference sequence). The chain couples TRBV27 to TRBJ2-7, with D unresolved. The TCR comes from an adult with an advanced solid tumor such as melanoma, head and neck, liver or kidney cancer. Here the sequenced sample was CD4+ or CD8+ T cells sorted from blood, taken in a trial of the OX40 agonist ivuxolimab. The CDR3 nucleotides read TGTGCCAGCAGTCAGACCCGAACGGGTCAGTATTACGAGCAGTACTTC. Its protein product is CASSQTRTGQYYEQYF.